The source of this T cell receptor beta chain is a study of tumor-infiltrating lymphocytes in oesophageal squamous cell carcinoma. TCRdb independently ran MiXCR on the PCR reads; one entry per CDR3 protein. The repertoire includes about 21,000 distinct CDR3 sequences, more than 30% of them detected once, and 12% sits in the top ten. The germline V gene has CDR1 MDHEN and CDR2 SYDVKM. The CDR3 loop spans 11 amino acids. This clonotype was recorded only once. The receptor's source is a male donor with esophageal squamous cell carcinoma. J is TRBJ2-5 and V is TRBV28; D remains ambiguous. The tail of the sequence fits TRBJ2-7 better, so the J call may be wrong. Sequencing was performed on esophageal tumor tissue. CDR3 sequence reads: CASSPHYEQYF. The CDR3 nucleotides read TGTGCCAGCAGTCCACACTACGAGCAGTACTTC.